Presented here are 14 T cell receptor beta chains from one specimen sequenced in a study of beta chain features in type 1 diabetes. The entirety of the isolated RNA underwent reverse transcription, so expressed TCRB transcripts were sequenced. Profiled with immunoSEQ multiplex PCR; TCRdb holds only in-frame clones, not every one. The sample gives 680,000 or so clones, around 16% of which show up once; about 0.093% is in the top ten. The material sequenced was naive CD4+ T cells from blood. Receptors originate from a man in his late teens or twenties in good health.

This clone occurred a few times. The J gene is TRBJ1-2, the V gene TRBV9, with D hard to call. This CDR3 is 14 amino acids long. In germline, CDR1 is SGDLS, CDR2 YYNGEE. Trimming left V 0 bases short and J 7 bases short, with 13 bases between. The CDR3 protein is CASSVGRAGGGYTF. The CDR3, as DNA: TGTGCCAGCAGCGTAGGAAGGGCAGGAGGTGGCTACACCTTC.

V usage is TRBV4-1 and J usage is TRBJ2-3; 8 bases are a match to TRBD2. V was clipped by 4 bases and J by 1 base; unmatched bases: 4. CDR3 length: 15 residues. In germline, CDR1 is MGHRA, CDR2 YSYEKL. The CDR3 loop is CASSPLTSGTDTQYF. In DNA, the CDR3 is TGCGCCAGCAGCCCGTTGACTAGCGGCACAGATACGCAGTATTTT.

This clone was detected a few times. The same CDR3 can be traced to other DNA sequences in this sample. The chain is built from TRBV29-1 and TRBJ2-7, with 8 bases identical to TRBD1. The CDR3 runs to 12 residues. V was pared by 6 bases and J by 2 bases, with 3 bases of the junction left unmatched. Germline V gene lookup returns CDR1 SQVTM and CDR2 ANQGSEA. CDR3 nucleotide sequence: TGCAGCGTGGGGACAGGCACCTACGAGCAGTACTTC. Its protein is CSVGTGTYEQYF.

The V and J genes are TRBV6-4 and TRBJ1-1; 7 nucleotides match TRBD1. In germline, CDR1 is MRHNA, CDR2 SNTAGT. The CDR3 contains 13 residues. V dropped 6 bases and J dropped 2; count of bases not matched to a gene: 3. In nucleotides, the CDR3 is TGTGCCAGCAGAGGACAGGTCAACACTGAAGCTTTCTTT. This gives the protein CASRGQVNTEAFF.

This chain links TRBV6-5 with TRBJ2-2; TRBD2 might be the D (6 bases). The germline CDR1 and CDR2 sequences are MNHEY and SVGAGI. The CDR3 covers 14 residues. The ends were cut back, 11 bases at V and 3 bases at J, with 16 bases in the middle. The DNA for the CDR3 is TGTGCCTCGTCGGGGTTAGCGGACACCGGGGAGCTGTTTTTT. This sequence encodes CASSGLADTGELFF.

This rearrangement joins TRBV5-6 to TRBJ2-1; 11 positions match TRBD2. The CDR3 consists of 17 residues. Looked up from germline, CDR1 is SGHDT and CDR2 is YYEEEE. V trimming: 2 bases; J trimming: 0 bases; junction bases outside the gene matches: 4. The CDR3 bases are TGTGCCAGCAGCTTACTAGCGGGGGATAGCTCCTACAATGAGCAGTTCTTC. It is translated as CASSLLAGDSSYNEQFF. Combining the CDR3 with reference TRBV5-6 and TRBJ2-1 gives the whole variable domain DAGVTQSPTHLIKTRGQQVTLRCSPKSGHDTVSWYQQALGQGPQFIFQYYEEEERQRGNFPDRFSGHQFPNYSSELNVNALLLGDSALYLCASSLLAGDSSYNEQFFGPGTRLTVL.

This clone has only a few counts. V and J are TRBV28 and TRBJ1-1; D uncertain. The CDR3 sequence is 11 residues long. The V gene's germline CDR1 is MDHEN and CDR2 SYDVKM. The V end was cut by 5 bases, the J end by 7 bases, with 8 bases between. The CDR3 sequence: CASSTLDEAFF. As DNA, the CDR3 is TGTGCCAGCAGTACCTTGGATGAAGCTTTCTTT.

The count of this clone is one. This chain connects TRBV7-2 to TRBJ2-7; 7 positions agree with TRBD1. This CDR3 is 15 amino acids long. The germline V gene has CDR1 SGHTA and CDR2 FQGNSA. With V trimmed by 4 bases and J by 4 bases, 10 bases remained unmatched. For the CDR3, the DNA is TGTGCCAGCAGCTCGATCGTGACAGGGCGATACGAGCAGTACTTC. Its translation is CASSSIVTGRYEQYF.

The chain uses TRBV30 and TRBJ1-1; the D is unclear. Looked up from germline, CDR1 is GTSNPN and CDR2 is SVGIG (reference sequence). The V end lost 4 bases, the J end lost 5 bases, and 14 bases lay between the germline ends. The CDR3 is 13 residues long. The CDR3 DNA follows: TGTGCCTGGAATGGCGGGGTAAGAACTGAAGCTTTCTTT. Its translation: CAWNGGVRTEAFF. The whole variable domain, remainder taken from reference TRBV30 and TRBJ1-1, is SQTIHQWPATLVQPVGSPLSLECTVEGTSNPNLYWYRQAAGRGLQLLFYSVGIGQISSEVPQNLSASRPQDRQFILSSKKLLLSDSGFYLCAWNGGVRTEAFFGQGTRLTVV.

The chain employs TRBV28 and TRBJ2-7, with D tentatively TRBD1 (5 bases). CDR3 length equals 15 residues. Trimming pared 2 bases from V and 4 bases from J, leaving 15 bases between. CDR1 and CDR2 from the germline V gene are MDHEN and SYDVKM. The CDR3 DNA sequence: TGTGCCAGCAGTTTAAGGGGCACCTCGCTGTACGAGCAGTACTTC. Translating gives CASSLRGTSLYEQYF.

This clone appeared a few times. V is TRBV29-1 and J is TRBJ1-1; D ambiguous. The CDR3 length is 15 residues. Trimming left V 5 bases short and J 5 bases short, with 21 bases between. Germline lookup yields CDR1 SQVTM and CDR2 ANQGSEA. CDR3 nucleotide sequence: TGCAGCGTTCCCCGAGGGAGGGCTAAGGTGACTGAAGCTTTCTTT. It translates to CSVPRGRAKVTEAFF.

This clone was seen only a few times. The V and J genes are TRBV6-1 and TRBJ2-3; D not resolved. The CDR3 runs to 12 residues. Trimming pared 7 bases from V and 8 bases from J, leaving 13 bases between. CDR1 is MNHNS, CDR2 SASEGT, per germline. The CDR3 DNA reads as TGTGCCAGCACGGACGAATCTATTACGCAGTATTTT. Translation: CASTDESITQYF.

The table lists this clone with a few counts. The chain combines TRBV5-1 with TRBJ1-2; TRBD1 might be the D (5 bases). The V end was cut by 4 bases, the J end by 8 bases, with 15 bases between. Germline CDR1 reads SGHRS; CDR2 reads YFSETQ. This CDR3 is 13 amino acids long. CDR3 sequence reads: CASSPQGIGGYTF. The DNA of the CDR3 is TGCGCCAGCAGCCCCCAGGGAATTGGAGGCTACACCTTC.

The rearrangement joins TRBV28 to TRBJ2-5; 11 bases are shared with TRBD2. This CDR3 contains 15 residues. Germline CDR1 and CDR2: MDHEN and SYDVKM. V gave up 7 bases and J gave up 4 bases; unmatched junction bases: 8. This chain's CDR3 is CASTPGTSGTETQYF. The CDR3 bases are TGTGCCAGCACCCCCGGGACTAGCGGAACAGAGACCCAGTACTTC. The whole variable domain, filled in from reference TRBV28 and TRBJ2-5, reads DVKVTQSSRYLVKRTGEKVFLECVQDMDHENMFWYRQDPGLGLRLIYFSYDVKMKEKGDIPEGYSVSREKKERFSLILESASTNQTSMYLCASTPGTSGTETQYFGPGTRLLVL.